This T cell receptor (beta chain) came from a study of T-cell memory formation after mild COVID-19. Each CDR3 protein is one row after TCRdb ran MiXCR on the 5' RACE reads. Among 250,000 or so distinct CDR3 sequences, more than 15% were seen once, and the ten largest hold roughly 23%. The V gene end was trimmed by 5 bases and the J gene end by 2 bases; junction bases not matched to a gene: 6. CDR3 length equals 15 residues. CDR1 and CDR2 from the germline V gene are SEHNR and FQNEAQ (reference sequence). Specimen: PBMCs or a T cell subset sorted from them (not recorded which). The clonotype originates from a man aged 18 to 35 who had mild COVID-19 (a few samples of this study predate the infection). Cell type and time point are not known. The chain uses TRBV7-9 and TRBJ1-1, with 9 bases fitting TRBD1. CDR3 protein: CASSRWTGVNTEAFF. CDR3 in DNA: TGTGCCAGCAGCCGCTGGACAGGGGTTAACACTGAAGCTTTCTTT.